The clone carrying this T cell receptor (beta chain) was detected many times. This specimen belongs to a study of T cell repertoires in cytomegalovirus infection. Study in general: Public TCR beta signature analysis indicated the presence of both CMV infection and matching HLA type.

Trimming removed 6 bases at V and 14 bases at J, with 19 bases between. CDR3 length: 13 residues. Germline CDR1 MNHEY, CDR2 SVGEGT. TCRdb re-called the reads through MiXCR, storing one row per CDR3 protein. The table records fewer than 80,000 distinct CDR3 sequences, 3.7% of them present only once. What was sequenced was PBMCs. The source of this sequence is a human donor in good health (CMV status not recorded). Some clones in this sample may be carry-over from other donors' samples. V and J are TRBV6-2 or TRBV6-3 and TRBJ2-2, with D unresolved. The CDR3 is CASSYSGAPVLFF. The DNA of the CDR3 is TGTGCCAGCAGCTATTCCGGAGCCCCTGTTCTGTTTTTT.